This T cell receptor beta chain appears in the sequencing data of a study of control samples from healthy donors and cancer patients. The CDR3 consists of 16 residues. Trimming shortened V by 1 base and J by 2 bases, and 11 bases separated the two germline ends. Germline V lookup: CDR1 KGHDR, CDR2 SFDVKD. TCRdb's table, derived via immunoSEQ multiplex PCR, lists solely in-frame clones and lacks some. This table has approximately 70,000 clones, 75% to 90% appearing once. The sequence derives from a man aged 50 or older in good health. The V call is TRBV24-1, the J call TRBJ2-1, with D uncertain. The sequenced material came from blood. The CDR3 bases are TGTGCCACCAGTGATTTAGGGCTAGGGCCCTACAATGAGCAGTTCTTC. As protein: CATSDLGLGPYNEQFF.